A selection of T cell receptor beta chains follows, all from one sample in a study of shared clonotypes between healthy human individuals. Sequencing used immunoSEQ multiplex PCR; TCRdb keeps in-frame clones, though not all of them. The data show about 990,000 clones, 78% seen once. The sequencing input was memory CD4+ T cells from PBMCs. Every receptor here comes from a young man in good health. Some clones in this sample may be carry-over from other donors' samples. CDR3s include the opening cysteine and the closing phenylalanine or tryptophan. The D gene is left open where the match is weak. Clone size appears in some rows only: once, few, many, or a class for an expanded clone.

d_gene	v_gene	j_gene	abundance	CDR3aa	CDR3nt
.	TRBV6-5	TRBJ2-3	.	CASSFDLLNTQYF	TGTGCCAGCAGTTTCGACCTCTTAAATACGCAGTATTTT
TRBD1	TRBV7-9	TRBJ2-7	.	CASSLAGGAGEQYF	TGTGCCAGCAGCTTAGCAGGGGGCGCGGGCGAGCAGTACTTC
TRBD2	TRBV7-2	TRBJ2-3	.	CASKKGLAADTQYF	TGTGCCAGCAAAAAAGGGCTAGCGGCAGATACGCAGTATTTT
TRBD1	TRBV7-9	TRBJ2-7	.	CASRTAGTGVEQYF	TGTGCCAGCAGAACAGCCGGGACAGGGGTTGAGCAGTACTTC
TRBD1	TRBV18	TRBJ1-2	.	CASSPGQGAYYGYTF	TGTGCCAGCTCACCCGGACAGGGGGCCTACTATGGCTACACCTTC
.	TRBV28	TRBJ1-1	.	CASTTLVAEAFF	TGTGCCAGCACCACCTTAGTGGCTGAAGCTTTCTTT
.	TRBV19	TRBJ2-7	.	CASSRAANPTEQYF	TGTGCCAGTAGCAGGGCCGCCAACCCTACCGAGCAGTACTTC
.	TRBV6-5	TRBJ1-1	.	CASRDFTEAFF	TGTGCCAGCAGAGACTTCACTGAAGCTTTCTTT
TRBD1	TRBV29-1	TRBJ1-2	.	CSAYDRGHTF	TGCAGCGCCTACGACAGGGGACACACCTTC
.	TRBV6-5	TRBJ2-7	.	CASSYREGRTPYEQYF	TGTGCCAGCAGTTACCGAGAGGGGAGGACGCCCTACGAGCAGTACTTC
TRBD1	TRBV18	TRBJ1-1	.	CASSPDRDTEAFF	TGTGCCAGCTCTCCAGACAGGGACACTGAAGCTTTCTTT
TRBD1	TRBV5-1	TRBJ1-4	few	CASSPGQLNEKLFF	TGCGCCAGCAGCCCGGGACAGCTTAATGAAAAACTGTTTTTT
TRBD2	TRBV5-1	TRBJ2-1	.	CASSFTSGSYNEQFF	TGCGCCAGCAGCTTTACTAGCGGGAGCTACAATGAGCAGTTCTTC
TRBD1	TRBV6-5	TRBJ2-5	.	CASTRTGEETQYF	TGTGCCAGCACCCGGACAGGGGAAGAGACCCAGTACTTC
.	TRBV28	TRBJ2-1	.	CASSLPGEEAGHEQFF	TGTGCCAGCAGTTTGCCCGGGGAGGAAGCCGGGCATGAGCAGTTCTTC
.	TRBV29-1	TRBJ2-3	.	CSVERGGTDTQYF	TGCAGCGTTGAGAGGGGAGGTACAGATACGCAGTATTTT
.	TRBV11-2	TRBJ2-1	.	CASSSTGLAVGRNEQFF	TGTGCCAGCAGCTCCACTGGCTTGGCAGTGGGGCGGAATGAGCAGTTCTTC
.	TRBV30	TRBJ2-7	.	CAWEPGLNEQYF	TGTGCCTGGGAACCGGGACTGAATGAGCAGTACTTC
TRBD2	TRBV28	TRBJ2-5	.	CASSAGSGREETQYF	TGTGCCAGCAGCGCAGGGAGCGGGAGGGAAGAGACCCAGTACTTC
.	TRBV29-1	TRBJ2-4	.	CSVAVSLQAKNIQYF	TGCAGCGTTGCTGTTTCACTTCAAGCCAAAAACATTCAGTACTTC
.	TRBV9	TRBJ2-7	.	CASNYEQYF	TGTGCCAGCAACTACGAGCAGTACTTC
.	TRBV6-5	TRBJ2-1	.	CASSYRTADNEQFF	TGTGCCAGCAGTTACCGGACAGCCGACAATGAGCAGTTCTTC
TRBD2	TRBV5-1	TRBJ2-7	.	CASSLAPTSGIYEQYF	TGCGCCAGCAGCTTGGCTCCGACTAGCGGGATCTACGAGCAGTACTTC
.	TRBV5-8	TRBJ2-5	.	CASSFHQETQYF	TGTGCCAGCAGCTTCCACCAAGAGACCCAGTACTTC